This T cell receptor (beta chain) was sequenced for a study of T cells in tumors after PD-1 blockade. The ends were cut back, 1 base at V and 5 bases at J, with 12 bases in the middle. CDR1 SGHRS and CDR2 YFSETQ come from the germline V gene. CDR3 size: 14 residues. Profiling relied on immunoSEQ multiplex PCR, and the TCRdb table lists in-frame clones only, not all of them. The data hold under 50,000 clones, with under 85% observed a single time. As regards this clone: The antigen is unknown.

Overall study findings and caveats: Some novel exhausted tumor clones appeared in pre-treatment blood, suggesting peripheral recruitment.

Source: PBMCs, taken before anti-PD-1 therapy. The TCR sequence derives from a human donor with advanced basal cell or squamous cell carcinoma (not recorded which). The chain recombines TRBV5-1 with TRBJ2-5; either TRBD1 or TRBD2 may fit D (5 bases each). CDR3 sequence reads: CASSLYGGGETQYF. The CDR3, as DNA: TGCGCCAGCAGCTTGTATGGGGGTGGCGAGACCCAGTACTTC.